The rows below give T cell receptor beta chains drawn from one sample of a study of blood T cell repertoires in COVID-19. Using immunoSEQ multiplex PCR, the repertoire was profiled, and TCRdb retains in-frame clones only, with some absent. The sample shows 150,000 to 190,000 clones, 70% to 90% of them seen only once. The sample comprised peripheral blood. The receptors were gathered from a woman aged 55-75 years with COVID-19, enrolled during active disease. Each CDR3 is given with its conserved first and last residue. D genes are given only for firm matches. The size field is filled for only some rows; it gives once, few, many or a size class.

D,size,V,J,DNA,CDR3
TRBD1,few,TRBV18,TRBJ1-2,TGTGCCAGCTCACCAAGGGGGCTGGATGGCTACACCTTC,CASSPRGLDGYTF
NA,NA,TRBV15,TRBJ1-4,TGTGCCACCAGTAGACAGAGGGCTGAAAAACTGTTTTTT,CATSRQRAEKLFF
NA,NA,TRBV7-9,TRBJ2-2,TGTGCCAGCCATGCCGGGACAACGAACACCGGGGAGCTGTTTTTT,CASHAGTTNTGELFF
NA,NA,TRBV10-3,TRBJ1-1,TGTGCCATCAGTGATCGGAACACTGAAGCTTTCTTT,CAISDRNTEAFF
TRBD1,NA,TRBV14,TRBJ1-2,TGTGCCAGCAGCCAAAGAGGGGGACAGAGTAACTATGGCTACACCTTC,CASSQRGGQSNYGYTF
NA,NA,TRBV7-9,TRBJ2-7,TGTGCCAGCAGGCAAGATACGGGGGAGCAGTACTTC,CASRQDTGEQYF
NA,NA,TRBV18,TRBJ1-4,TGTGCCAGCTCACCAGGGGCGCGAGATGAAAAACTGTTTTTT,CASSPGARDEKLFF
TRBD1,NA,TRBV7-2,TRBJ1-2,TGTGCCAGCAGCCCCAGCACGGGACAGGGTCCTGGCTACACCTTC,CASSPSTGQGPGYTF
NA,NA,TRBV5-4,TRBJ2-2,TGTGCCAGCAGCTTACCAGGGGCATCGAACACCGGGGAGCTGTTTTTT,CASSLPGASNTGELFF
NA,NA,TRBV7-2,TRBJ1-2,TGTGCCAGCAGCTCCCAGGGTCTCGGTGGCTACACCTTC,CASSSQGLGGYTF